The present T cell receptor (beta chain) was sequenced within a study of blood T cell repertoires in COVID-19. Whole-study context: COVID-19 samples, acute and convalescent, were from the United States, Italy and Spain. From T cells, B-cell-depleted T cells, or PBMCs came the material, which was cDNA or gDNA.

Original processing methods: Quantification of nucleated cells was approximated via reference gene primer amplification. Sequencing was performed with immunoSEQ multiplex PCR; in TCRdb, only in-frame clones are kept and a portion is missing. D and trimming come from the DNA, and the V and J calls and clone size come from that table. The table records about 150,000 clones, about nine tenths of them present only once. The clonotype was recovered from a man aged 45 to 65 who had recovered from COVID-19. The specimen sequenced was peripheral blood.

The chain's CDR3 is CASSVGQEASYEQYF. The CDR3 DNA is TGCGCCAGCAGCGTGGGACAGGAAGCCTCCTACGAGCAGTACTTC. V is TRBV5-1 and J is TRBJ2-7, with 8 bases matching TRBD1. CDR3 length: 15 residues. Germline CDR1 and CDR2: SGHRS and YFSETQ. The trim removed 4 bases at V and 0 bases at J, leaving 6 bases unmatched.